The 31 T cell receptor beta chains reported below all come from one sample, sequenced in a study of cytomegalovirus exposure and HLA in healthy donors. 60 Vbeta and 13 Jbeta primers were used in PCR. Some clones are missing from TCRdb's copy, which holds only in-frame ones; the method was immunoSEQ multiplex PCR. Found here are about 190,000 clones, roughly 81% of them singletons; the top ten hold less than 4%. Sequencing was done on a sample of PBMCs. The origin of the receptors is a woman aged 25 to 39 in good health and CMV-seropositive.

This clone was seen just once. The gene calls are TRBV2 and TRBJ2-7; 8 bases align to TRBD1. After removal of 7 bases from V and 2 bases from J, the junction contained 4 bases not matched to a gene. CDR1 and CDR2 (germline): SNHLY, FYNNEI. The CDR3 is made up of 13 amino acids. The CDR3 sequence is CASTRGRAYEQYF. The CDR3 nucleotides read TGTGCCAGCACCAGGGGGCGAGCCTACGAGCAGTACTTC.

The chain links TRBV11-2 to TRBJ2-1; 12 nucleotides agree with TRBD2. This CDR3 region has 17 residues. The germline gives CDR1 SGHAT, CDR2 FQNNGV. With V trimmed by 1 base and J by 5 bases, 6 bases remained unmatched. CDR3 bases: TGTGCCAGCAGCTTAGCTAGCGGGAGGGCCCTCAACAATGAGCAGTTCTTC. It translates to CASSLASGRALNNEQFF.

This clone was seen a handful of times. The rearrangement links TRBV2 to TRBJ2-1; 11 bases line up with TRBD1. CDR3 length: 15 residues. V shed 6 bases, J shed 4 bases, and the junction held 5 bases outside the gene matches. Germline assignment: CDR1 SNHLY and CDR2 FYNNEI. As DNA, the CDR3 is TGTGCCAGCAGGGGACAGGGGGGCGGTTACAATGAGCAGTTCTTC. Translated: CASRGQGGGYNEQFF.

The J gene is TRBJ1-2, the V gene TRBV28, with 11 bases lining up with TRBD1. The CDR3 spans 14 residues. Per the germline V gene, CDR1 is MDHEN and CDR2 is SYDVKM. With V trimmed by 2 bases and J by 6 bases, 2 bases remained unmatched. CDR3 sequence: CASSLGDRGNGYTF. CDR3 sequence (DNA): TGTGCCAGCAGTTTAGGGGACAGGGGGAATGGCTACACCTTC.

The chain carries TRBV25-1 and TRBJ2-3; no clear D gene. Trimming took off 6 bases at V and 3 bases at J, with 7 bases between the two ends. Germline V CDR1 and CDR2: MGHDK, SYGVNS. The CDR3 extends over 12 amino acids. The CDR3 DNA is TGTGCCAGCAGCCACGGGACAGATACGCAGTATTTT. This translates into CASSHGTDTQYF. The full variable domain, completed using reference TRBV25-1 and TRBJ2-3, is EADIYQTPRYLVIGTGKKITLECSQTMGHDKMYWYQQDPGMELHLIHYSYGVNSTEKGDLSSESTVSRIRTEHFPLTLESARPSHTSQYLCASSHGTDTQYFGPGTRLTVL.

CDR3 DNA: TGCGCCAGCAGCCGCCCCGGGACAGCGAACACTGAAGCTTTCTTT. This translates into CASSRPGTANTEAFF. The chain recombines TRBV4-1 with TRBJ1-1; 7 bases line up with TRBD1. The CDR3 is 15 residues long. J was trimmed by 1 base and V by 4 bases; bases with no gene match: 6. The germline gives CDR1 MGHRA, CDR2 YSYEKL.

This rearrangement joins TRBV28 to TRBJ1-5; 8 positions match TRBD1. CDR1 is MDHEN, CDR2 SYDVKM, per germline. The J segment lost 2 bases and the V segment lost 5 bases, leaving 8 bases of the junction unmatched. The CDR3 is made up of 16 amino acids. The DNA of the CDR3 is TGTGCCAGCAGTCCCAGGGGGCGGCTGGGCAATCAGCCCCAGCATTTT. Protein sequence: CASSPRGRLGNQPQHF.

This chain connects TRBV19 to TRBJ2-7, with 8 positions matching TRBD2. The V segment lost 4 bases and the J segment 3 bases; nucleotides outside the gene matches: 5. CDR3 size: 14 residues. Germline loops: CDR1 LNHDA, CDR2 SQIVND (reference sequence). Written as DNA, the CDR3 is TGTGCCAGTAGTAGGGGACTAGGATACTACGAGCAGTACTTC. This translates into CASSRGLGYYEQYF.

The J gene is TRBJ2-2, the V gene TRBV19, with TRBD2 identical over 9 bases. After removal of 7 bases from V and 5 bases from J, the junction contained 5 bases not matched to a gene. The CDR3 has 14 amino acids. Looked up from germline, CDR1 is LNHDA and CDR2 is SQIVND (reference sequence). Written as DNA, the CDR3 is TGTGCCAGTACTAGCGGGACGGGAACCGGGGAGCTGTTTTTT. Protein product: CASTSGTGTGELFF.

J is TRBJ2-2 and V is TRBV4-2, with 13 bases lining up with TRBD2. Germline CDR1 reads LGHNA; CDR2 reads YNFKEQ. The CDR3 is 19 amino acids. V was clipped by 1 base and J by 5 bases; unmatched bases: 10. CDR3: CASSQGLETSGRVTGELFF. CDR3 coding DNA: TGTGCCAGCAGCCAAGGACTTGAAACTAGCGGGAGGGTAACCGGGGAGCTGTTTTTT.

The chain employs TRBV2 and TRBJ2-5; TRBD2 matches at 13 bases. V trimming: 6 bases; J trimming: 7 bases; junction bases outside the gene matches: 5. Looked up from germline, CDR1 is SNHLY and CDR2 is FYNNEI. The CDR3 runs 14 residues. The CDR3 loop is CASRGTSGTGTQYF. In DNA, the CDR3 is TGTGCCAGCAGAGGGACTAGCGGGACAGGGACCCAGTACTTC.

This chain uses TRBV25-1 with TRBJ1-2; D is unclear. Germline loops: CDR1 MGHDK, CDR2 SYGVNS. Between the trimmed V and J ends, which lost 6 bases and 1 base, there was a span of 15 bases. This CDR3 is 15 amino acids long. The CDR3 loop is CASSRTVEVNYGYTF. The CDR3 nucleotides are TGTGCCAGCAGCCGAACAGTGGAGGTTAACTATGGCTACACCTTC.

CDR3 region: CASSSYYNEQFF. The CDR3 bases are TGTGCCAGCAGCTCTTACTATAATGAGCAGTTCTTC. The chain is built from TRBV7-2 and TRBJ2-1, with D uncertain. Germline V gives CDR1 SGHTA, CDR2 FQGNSA. Trimming left V 4 bases short and J 7 bases short, with 8 bases between. This CDR3 has 12 amino acids.

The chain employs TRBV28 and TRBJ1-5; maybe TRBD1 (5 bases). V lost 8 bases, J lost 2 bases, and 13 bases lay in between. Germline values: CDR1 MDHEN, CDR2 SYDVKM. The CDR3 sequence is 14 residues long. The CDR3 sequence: CASAQGRRNQPQHF. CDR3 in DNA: TGTGCCAGCGCCCAGGGTAGGCGCAATCAGCCCCAGCATTTT. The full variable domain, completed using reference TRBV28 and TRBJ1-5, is DVKVTQSSRYLVKRTGEKVFLECVQDMDHENMFWYRQDPGLGLRLIYFSYDVKMKEKGDIPEGYSVSREKKERFSLILESASTNQTSMYLCASAQGRRNQPQHFGDGTRLSIL.

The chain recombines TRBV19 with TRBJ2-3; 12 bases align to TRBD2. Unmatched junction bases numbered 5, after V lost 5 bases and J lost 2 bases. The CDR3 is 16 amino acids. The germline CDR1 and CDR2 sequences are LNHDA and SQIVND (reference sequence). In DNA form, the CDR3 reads TGTGCCAGTAGTCCGGGACTAGCGGGTCCCACAGATACGCAGTATTTT. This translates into CASSPGLAGPTDTQYF.

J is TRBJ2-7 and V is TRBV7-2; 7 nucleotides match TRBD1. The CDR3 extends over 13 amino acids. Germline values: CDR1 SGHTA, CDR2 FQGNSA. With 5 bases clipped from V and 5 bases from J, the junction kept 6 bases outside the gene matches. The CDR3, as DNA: TGTGCCAGCAGCAGAGACAGGGTAAACGAGCAGTACTTC. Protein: CASSRDRVNEQYF.

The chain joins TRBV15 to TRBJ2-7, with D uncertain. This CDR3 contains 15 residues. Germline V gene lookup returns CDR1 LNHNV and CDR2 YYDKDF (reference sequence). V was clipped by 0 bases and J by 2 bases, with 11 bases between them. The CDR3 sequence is CATSRDLVETYEQYF. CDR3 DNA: TGTGCCACCAGCAGAGATCTTGTGGAGACCTACGAGCAGTACTTC.

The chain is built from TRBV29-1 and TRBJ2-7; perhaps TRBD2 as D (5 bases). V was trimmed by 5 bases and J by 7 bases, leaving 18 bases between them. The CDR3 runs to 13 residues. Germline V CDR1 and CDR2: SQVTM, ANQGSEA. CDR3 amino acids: CSVSSGPLSEQYF. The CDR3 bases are TGCAGCGTTTCGAGCGGACCGCTTTCAGAGCAGTACTTC.

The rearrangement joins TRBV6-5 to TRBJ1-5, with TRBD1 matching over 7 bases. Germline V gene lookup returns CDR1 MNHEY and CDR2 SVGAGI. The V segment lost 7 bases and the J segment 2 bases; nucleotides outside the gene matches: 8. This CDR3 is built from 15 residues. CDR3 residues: CASTPRQGGNQPQHF. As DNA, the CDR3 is TGTGCCAGCACCCCTAGGCAGGGGGGCAATCAGCCCCAGCATTTT.

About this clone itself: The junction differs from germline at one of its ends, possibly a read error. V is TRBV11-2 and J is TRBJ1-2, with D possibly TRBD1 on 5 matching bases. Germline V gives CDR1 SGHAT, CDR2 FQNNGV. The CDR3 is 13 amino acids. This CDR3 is CASSSTANYGYAF. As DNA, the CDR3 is TGTGCCAGCAGCTCGACAGCTAACTATGGCTACGCCTTC.

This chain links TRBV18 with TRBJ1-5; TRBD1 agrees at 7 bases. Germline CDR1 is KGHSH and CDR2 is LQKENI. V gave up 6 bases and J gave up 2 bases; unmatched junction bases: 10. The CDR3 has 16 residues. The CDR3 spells CASSPKGAVGNQPQHF. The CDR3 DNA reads TGTGCCAGCTCCCCCAAGGGGGCCGTTGGCAATCAGCCCCAGCATTTT. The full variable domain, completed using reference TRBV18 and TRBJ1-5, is NAGVMQNPRHLVRRRGQEARLRCSPMKGHSHVYWYRQLPEEGLKFMVYLQKENIIDESGMPKERFSAEFPKEGPSILRIQQVVRGDSAAYFCASSPKGAVGNQPQHFGDGTRLSIL.

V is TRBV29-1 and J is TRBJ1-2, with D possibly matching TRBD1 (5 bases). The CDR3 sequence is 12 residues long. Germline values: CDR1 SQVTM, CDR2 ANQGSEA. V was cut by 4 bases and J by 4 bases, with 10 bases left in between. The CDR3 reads CSVVGGVYGYTF. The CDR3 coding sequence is TGCAGCGTTGTGGGGGGTGTCTATGGCTACACCTTC.

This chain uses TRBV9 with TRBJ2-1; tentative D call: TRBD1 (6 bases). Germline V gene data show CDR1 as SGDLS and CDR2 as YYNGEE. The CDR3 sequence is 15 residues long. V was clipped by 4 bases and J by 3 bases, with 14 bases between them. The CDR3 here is CASSPQRGHYNEQFF. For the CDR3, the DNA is TGTGCCAGCAGCCCCCAAAGGGGACACTACAATGAGCAGTTCTTC.

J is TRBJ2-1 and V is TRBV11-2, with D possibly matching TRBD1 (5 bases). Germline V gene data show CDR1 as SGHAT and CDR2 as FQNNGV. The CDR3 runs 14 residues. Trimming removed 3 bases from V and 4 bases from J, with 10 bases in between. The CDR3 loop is CASSLVQGYNEQFF. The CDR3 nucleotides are TGTGCCAGCAGCTTGGTGCAGGGATACAATGAGCAGTTCTTC. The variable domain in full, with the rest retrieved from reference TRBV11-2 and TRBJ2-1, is EAGVAQSPRYKIIEKRQSVAFWCNPISGHATLYWYQQILGQGPKLLIQFQNNGVVDDSQLPKDRFSAERLKGVDSTLKIQPAKLEDSAVYLCASSLVQGYNEQFFGPGTRLTVL.

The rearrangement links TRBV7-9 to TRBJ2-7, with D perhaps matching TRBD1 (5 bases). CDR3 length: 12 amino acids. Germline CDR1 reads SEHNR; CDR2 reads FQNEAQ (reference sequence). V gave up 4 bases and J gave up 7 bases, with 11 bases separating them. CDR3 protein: CASSSQGGEQYF. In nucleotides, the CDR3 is TGTGCCAGCAGCTCCCAGGGCGGTGAGCAGTACTTC. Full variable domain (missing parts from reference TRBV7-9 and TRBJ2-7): DTGVSQNPRHKITKRGQNVTFRCDPISEHNRLYWYRQTLGQGPEFLTYFQNEAQLEKSRLLSDRFSAERPKGSFSTLEIQRTEQGDSAMYLCASSSQGGEQYFGPGTRLTVT.

The CDR3 region has the DNA TGCAGCGTACTGGGACAGCCTATTTACAATGAGCAGTTCTTC. Its protein product is CSVLGQPIYNEQFF. The V gene is TRBV29-1, the J gene TRBJ2-1; the match to TRBD1 covers 7 bases. The length of the CDR3 is 14 residues. The germline V gene encodes CDR1 SQVTM and CDR2 ANQGSEA. J gave up 4 bases and V 6 bases, and 9 bases lay outside the gene matches.

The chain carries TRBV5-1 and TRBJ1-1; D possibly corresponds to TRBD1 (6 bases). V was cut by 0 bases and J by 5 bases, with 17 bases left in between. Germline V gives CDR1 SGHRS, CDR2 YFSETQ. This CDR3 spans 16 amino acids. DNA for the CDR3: TGCGCCAGCAGCTTGGTCCCACAGGGAACATGGACTGAAGCTTTCTTT. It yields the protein CASSLVPQGTWTEAFF.

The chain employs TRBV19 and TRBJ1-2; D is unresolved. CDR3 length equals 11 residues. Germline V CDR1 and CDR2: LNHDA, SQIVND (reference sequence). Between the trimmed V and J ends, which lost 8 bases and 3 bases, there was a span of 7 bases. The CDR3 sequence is CASGAHYGYTF. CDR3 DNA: TGTGCCAGTGGAGCCCACTATGGCTACACCTTC.

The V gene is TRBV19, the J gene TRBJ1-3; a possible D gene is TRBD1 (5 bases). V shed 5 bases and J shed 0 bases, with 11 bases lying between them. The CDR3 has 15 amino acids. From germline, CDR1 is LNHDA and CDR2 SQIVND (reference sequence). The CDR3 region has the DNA TGTGCCAGTAGTTTAAGAGACAGCTCTGGAAACACCATATATTTT. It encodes CASSLRDSSGNTIYF.

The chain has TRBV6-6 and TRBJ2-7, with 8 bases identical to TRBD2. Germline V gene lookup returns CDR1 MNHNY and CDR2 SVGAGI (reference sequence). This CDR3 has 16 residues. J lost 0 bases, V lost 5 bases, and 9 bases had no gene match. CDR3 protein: CASSRGSGKSSYEQYF. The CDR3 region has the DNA TGTGCCAGCAGTAGGGGTAGCGGGAAATCCTCCTACGAGCAGTACTTC.

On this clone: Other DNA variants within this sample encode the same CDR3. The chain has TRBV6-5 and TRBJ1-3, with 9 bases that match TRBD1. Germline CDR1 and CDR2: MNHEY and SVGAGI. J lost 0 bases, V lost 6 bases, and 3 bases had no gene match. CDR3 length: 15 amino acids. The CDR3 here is CASSSTGGSGNTIYF. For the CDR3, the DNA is TGTGCCAGCAGCTCGACAGGGGGCTCTGGAAACACCATATATTTT.